This T cell receptor (beta chain) was recorded in a study of blood T cell repertoires in COVID-19. Study-wide context: The United States, Italy and Spain were the sources of the acute and convalescent COVID-19 samples.

Under the authors' procedure: Cell counts per sample came from amplifying reference gene primers. Assay: immunoSEQ multiplex PCR; the TCRdb copy retains only in-frame clones and omits some. The V and J calls and clone size are taken from that table; D and trimming were inferred from the DNA. Of about 78,000 clones listed, 86% are singletons. The trim removed 2 bases at V and 5 bases at J, leaving 2 bases unmatched. The CDR3 has 14 residues. The germline CDR1 and CDR2 sequences are LGHDT and YNNKEL (reference sequence). This TCR derives from a woman between 55 and 75 years old with acute or convalescent COVID-19. Sequenced: peripheral blood. The chain recombines TRBV3-1 (or the pseudogene TRBV3-2) with TRBJ2-5; 10 nucleotides match TRBD1. CDR3 nucleotide sequence: TGTGCCAGCAGCCAAAGGGACAGGGGTGAGACCCAGTACTTC. Protein product: CASSQRDRGETQYF.